These 27 T cell receptor beta chains came from one sample sequenced in a study of tumor and adjacent non-tumor tissue in lung cancer. A modified ARM-PCR protocol with three rounds of nested PCR amplified TCRbeta. From the multiplex PCR reads, TCRdb called clonotypes with MiXCR, one entry per CDR3 protein. This table holds around 86,000 distinct CDR3 sequences, 55% to 80% found once. The template was RNA from unsorted bulk tissue. Sequenced sample: lung tumor tissue. These receptors originate from a woman aged 40 to 55 with non-small cell lung cancer.

Points on this clonotype: A read error may produce the germline difference seen at one junction end. The rearrangement links TRBV29-1 to TRBJ2-1; 11 positions agree with TRBD2. The CDR3 totals 16 residues. Per the germline V gene, CDR1 is SQVTM and CDR2 is ANQGSEA. This CDR3 reads CSVIAGGSRSYNEQFF. The DNA for the CDR3 is TGCAGCGTTATAGCGGGAGGGTCCCGTTCCTACAATGAGCAATTCTTC.

This clonotype has more than one count but fewer than ten. With a much larger clone just one base away, this may be a read error. As the CDR3 is not closed by the conserved phenylalanine or tryptophan, this likely results from a read error. This chain connects TRBV5-1 to TRBJ2-2, with a weak D call TRBD1 (6 bases). V shed 3 bases and J shed 1 base, with 10 bases lying between them. From germline, CDR1 is SGHRS and CDR2 YFSETQ. CDR3 length equals 15 residues. In nucleotides, the CDR3 is TGCGCCAGCAGCTCCGGACAGAGGAACACCGGGGAGCTGTTTCTT. Amino acid sequence: CASSSGQRNTGELFL.

With regard to this clonotype: A junction end diverges from the germline sequence, so it may reflect a read error. The CDR3 region has the DNA TGCTCCAGCAGACACGTACGTGGGTGGGAGACCCAGTACTTC. Amino acids: CSSRHVRGWETQYF. The chain combines TRBV4-1 with TRBJ2-5; D remains ambiguous. The germline V gene encodes CDR1 MGHRA and CDR2 YSYEKL. The CDR3 runs to 14 residues.

This clonotype has a count of ten or more. This chain connects TRBV30 to TRBJ1-5, with a possible D match to TRBD1 (5 bases). The V and J ends lost 3 bases and 0 bases respectively, with 9 bases between them. Germline CDR1 GTSNPN, CDR2 SVGIG (reference sequence). The CDR3 has 14 residues. DNA for the CDR3: TGTGCCTGGAGGGGGGAAGCTAGCAATCAGCCCCAGCATTTT. As protein: CAWRGEASNQPQHF.

The chain links TRBV20-1 to TRBJ2-1; 11 nucleotides align to TRBD2. V shed 3 bases and J 6 bases; nucleotides not matched to a gene: 10. Per germline, CDR1 DFQATT and CDR2 SNEGSKA (reference sequence). This CDR3 is built from 16 residues. The CDR3 DNA sequence: TGCAGTGCTAGTTCAGGACTAGCGGGTGAAGTCAATGAGCAGTTCTTC. As protein: CSASSGLAGEVNEQFF.

As concerns this clonotype: A much larger clone lies a single base off, so this may be a read error. The chain links TRBV30 to TRBJ2-3, with D possibly being TRBD2 (6 bases). The CDR3 loop spans 15 amino acids. Germline CDR1 and CDR2: GTSNPN and SVGIG (reference sequence). Here the CDR3 reads CTWSRSGVRGDTQYF. In DNA, the CDR3 is TGTACCTGGAGTCGGTCGGGGGTCCGAGGAGATACGCAGTATTTT.

The V call is TRBV20-1, the J call TRBJ2-1; 8 positions match TRBD2. Trimming cost V 4 bases and J 10 bases; bases outside gene matches: 18. The CDR3 sequence is 16 residues long. Per germline, CDR1 DFQATT and CDR2 SNEGSKA (reference sequence). The CDR3 spells CSATSVTGGTLVEQFF. Written as DNA, the CDR3 is TGCAGTGCTACTAGCGTGACGGGAGGGACCTTGGTGGAGCAGTTCTTC.

V is TRBV11-2 and J is TRBJ2-1; D possibly corresponds to TRBD2 (6 bases). CDR1 is SGHAT, CDR2 FQNNGV, per germline. V was clipped by 11 bases and J by 12 bases, with 17 bases between them. The CDR3 has 11 amino acids. The CDR3 DNA is TGTGCCGACAACCAAGGGAGGTGGCAGTTCTTC. It encodes CADNQGRWQFF. Using reference TRBV11-2 and TRBJ2-1 for the parts outside the CDR3, the full variable domain is EAGVAQSPRYKIIEKRQSVAFWCNPISGHATLYWYQQILGQGPKLLIQFQNNGVVDDSQLPKDRFSAERLKGVDSTLKIQPAKLEDSAVYLCADNQGRWQFFGPGTRLTVL.

To note about this clonotype: A read error is likely, as this CDR3 ends without the conserved phenylalanine or tryptophan. The V and J genes are TRBV20-1 and TRBJ2-7; either TRBD1 or TRBD2 may supply D (5 bases each). Germline V gene data show CDR1 as DFQATT and CDR2 as SNEGSKA (reference sequence). The CDR3 covers 13 residues. The chain's CDR3 is CSADTGTVYDQYY. CDR3 nucleotide sequence: TGCAGCGCGGATACCGGGACGGTTTACGATCAGTACTAC.

The chain carries TRBV11-2 and TRBJ2-1; 10 positions match TRBD2. Germline V gene sequence: CDR1 SGHAT, CDR2 FQNNGV. This CDR3 contains 15 residues. The CDR3 bases are TGTATCAGCAGCTTACCAGCGGGGGGGCTTGATGAGCAGTTCTTC. It codes for CISSLPAGGLDEQFF.

The chain joins TRBV11-3 to TRBJ2-7; possible D gene TRBD1, 6 bases. V was pared by 5 bases and J by 13 bases, with 18 bases between. Germline lookup yields CDR1 SGHNT and CDR2 YENEEA. The CDR3 length is 12 residues. The CDR3 is CASSPTGIYHYF. CDR3 sequence (DNA): TGTGCCAGCAGCCCTACAGGGATCTACCATTACTTC.

This clonotype was observed a few times. A much larger clonotype is one base distant, so this may be a read error. This chain joins TRBV6-1 and TRBJ1-1; no definite D call. CDR1 and CDR2 from the germline V gene are MNHNS and SASEGT. This CDR3 contains 13 residues. V dropped 2 bases and J dropped 7 bases, with 11 bases sitting between them. The CDR3 DNA sequence: TGTGCCAGCAGTGAATCAATGGCAGATGAAGCTTTCTTT. It translates to CASSESMADEAFF.

At least ten counts were recorded for this clonotype. The chain couples TRBV6-5 to TRBJ1-4; D remains ambiguous. Germline V gene sequence: CDR1 MNHEY, CDR2 SVGAGI. Trimming shortened V by 6 bases and J by 0 bases, and 8 bases separated the two germline ends. This CDR3 is 14 amino acids long. This CDR3 reads CASRGIATNEKLFF. The CDR3 DNA sequence: TGTGCCAGCAGGGGAATTGCAACTAATGAAAAACTGTTTTTT.

This clonotype was detected ten times or more. The chain recombines TRBV6-5 with TRBJ2-7; tentative D call: TRBD1 (5 bases). V lost 5 bases to trimming and J lost 3 bases, with 11 bases between them. CDR3 size: 13 residues. The germline V gene encodes CDR1 MNHEY and CDR2 SVGAGI. The CDR3 bases are TGTGCCAGCAGTCCGACAGTGATCTACGAGCAGTACTTC. Translated: CASSPTVIYEQYF.

Note on this clonotype: One junction end does not reproduce the germline sequence, and a read error may be involved. This chain uses TRBV6-6 with TRBJ2-1; D is perhaps TRBD1 or TRBD2 (7 bases each). Germline loops: CDR1 MNHNY, CDR2 SVGAGI (reference sequence). The CDR3 sequence is 14 residues long. In nucleotides, the CDR3 is TGTGCCATCAGGGGGAGGGGGAGCTACAATGTGCAGTTCTTC. It encodes CAIRGRGSYNVQFF.

Concerning this clonotype itself: This may stem from a read error, because a much larger clone lies one nucleotide away. V gene TRBV20-1 combines with J gene TRBJ2-5; D is ambiguous. The CDR3 runs to 12 residues. Germline values: CDR1 DFQATT, CDR2 SNEGSKA (reference sequence). V was pared by 3 bases and J by 4 bases, with 9 bases between. CDR3 bases: TGCAGTGCTAGGGTGTGGCGAGAGACCCAGTACTTC. It translates to CSARVWRETQYF.

On this clonotype itself: The CDR3 carries no conserved terminal phenylalanine or tryptophan, so it likely arises from a read error. The J gene is TRBJ2-1, the V gene TRBV5-1, with D possibly matching TRBD2 (6 bases). The CDR3 spans 14 residues. Trimming shortened V by 4 bases and J by 7 bases, and 15 bases separated the two germline ends. CDR1 SGHRS and CDR2 YFSETQ come from the germline V gene. The CDR3 reads CASSPGTVMNEQFC. DNA for the CDR3: TGCGCCAGCAGCCCCGGGACTGTGATGAATGAGCAGTTCTGT.

CDR3 loop: CSARGEYYSYEQYF. The DNA of the CDR3 is TGCAGTGCTAGAGGAGAGTATTACTCCTACGAGCAGTACTTC. The rearrangement uses TRBV20-1 and TRBJ2-7; no clear D. Trimming removed 1 base from V and 0 bases from J, with 10 bases in between. The CDR3 contains 14 residues. Germline-derived CDR1 and CDR2 are DFQATT and SNEGSKA (reference sequence).

Points on this clonotype: A junction end diverges from the germline sequence, so it may reflect a read error. The rearrangement joins TRBV11-1 to TRBJ2-7, with 8 bases aligning to TRBD2. There are 16 residues in the CDR3. Germline V gene lookup returns CDR1 SGHAT and CDR2 FQDESV (reference sequence). The CDR3 coding sequence is TGTGCCAGCAGCATCGGGGCTAGCGGGTTTTTCTACGAGCAATACTTC. Translated, it gives CASSIGASGFFYEQYF.

On this clonotype itself: At one end, the junction sequence differs from germline, possibly due to a read error. The chain has TRBV29-1 and TRBJ2-1; 8 nucleotides agree with TRBD2. This CDR3 contains 14 residues. In germline, CDR1 is SQVTM, CDR2 ANQGSEA. CDR3 loop: CRVGAGGHYNEQLF. The DNA of the CDR3 is TGCAGAGTTGGGGCGGGGGGCCACTACAATGAGCAGTTATTC.

In the case of this clonotype: A junction end diverges from the germline sequence, so it may reflect a read error. V usage is TRBV29-1 and J usage is TRBJ2-7, with TRBD1 as a possible D gene (6 bases). Looked up from germline, CDR1 is SQVTM and CDR2 is ANQGSEA. This CDR3 has 14 amino acids. The CDR3 region is CSVGSPGAAYEQYF. CDR3 sequence (DNA): TGTAGCGTTGGGTCCCCAGGGGCCGCCTACGAGCAGTACTTC.

This clonotype appeared a single time. This may come from a read error, since a much larger clone is one base off. V is TRBV7-8 and J is TRBJ1-6, with a tentative D call TRBD1 (6 bases). V lost 1 base to trimming and J lost 10 bases, with 17 bases between them. In germline, CDR1 is SGHVS, CDR2 FQNEAQ. The CDR3 extends over 16 amino acids. The DNA of the CDR3 is TGTGCCAGCAGCTTAGAGTCGGGGGCCGGTCTGTCACCCCTCCACTTT. It is translated as CASSLESGAGLSPLHF.

This clonotype was observed at least ten times. The rearrangement links TRBV4-1 to TRBJ1-2; D gene ambiguous. This CDR3 is 14 amino acids long. The V end was cut by 0 bases, the J end by 0 bases, with 5 bases between. Germline CDR1 MGHRA, CDR2 YSYEKL. The CDR3 sequence: CASSQETANYGYTF. DNA of the CDR3: TGCGCCAGCAGCCAAGAGACGGCTAACTATGGCTACACCTTC.

Worth noting for this clonotype: One base away lies a much larger clone, so this may be a sequencing read error. The chain combines TRBV5-4 with TRBJ2-4; maybe TRBD2 (5 bases). The CDR3 is 12 amino acids. Looked up from germline, CDR1 is SGHNT and CDR2 is YYREEE (reference sequence). CDR3 bases: TGTGCCAGCAACTTGGTCGGGAAAGTTCAGTACTTC. Amino acid sequence: CASNLVGKVQYF. The whole variable domain, remainder taken from reference TRBV5-4 and TRBJ2-4, is ETGVTQSPTHLIKTRGQQVTLRCSSQSGHNTVSWYQQALGQGPQFIFQYYREEENGRGNFPPRFSGLQFPNYSSELNVNALELDDSALYLCASNLVGKVQYFGAGTRLSVL.

This clonotype has only one observation. The chain has TRBV4-1 and TRBJ1-1; tentatively, D is TRBD1 (6 bases). The germline V and J ends were trimmed by 7 bases and 0 bases, with 15 bases remaining between them. CDR1 and CDR2 from the germline V gene are MGHRA and YSYEKL. This CDR3 spans 15 amino acids. CDR3 residues: CASTLQQGVNTEAFF. CDR3 in DNA: TGCGCCAGCACCCTGCAACAGGGAGTGAACACTGAAGCTTTCTTT.

This clonotype occurred many times. The chain carries TRBV29-1 and TRBJ2-7; D tentatively reads TRBD1 or TRBD2 (6 bases each). The germline V and J ends were trimmed by 4 bases and 5 bases, with 18 bases remaining between them. From germline, CDR1 is SQVTM and CDR2 ANQGSEA. CDR3 size: 14 residues. CDR3 bases: TGCAGCGTTGTAGGTGGAGGGGGTATAGACGAGCAGTACTTC. Protein sequence: CSVVGGGGIDEQYF.

Turning to this clonotype: A much larger clone sits a single nucleotide away, making a read error possible. The chain couples TRBV28 to TRBJ1-2; 7 positions match TRBD1. Germline V gives CDR1 MDHEN, CDR2 SYDVKM. The CDR3 covers 14 residues. CDR3 amino acids: CVSSHQGANYGYTF. Written as DNA, the CDR3 is TGTGTCAGCAGTCACCAGGGGGCTAACTATGGCTACACCTTC.